This T cell receptor beta chain is from a study of CD8+CD57+ T cells in acquired aplastic anemia (dated by TCRdb to between 2018 and 2020). Looking at the study overall: A mean of approximately 3 ug of DNA, ranging from about 0.2 to 27.4 ug, was extracted from sorted CD4+ and CD8+ cells. Mean read counts for healthy donor samples were about 10 million for CD4+ cells and some 11 million for CD8+ cells.

This clonotype was counted only a few times. No cognate antigen has been identified for it. No much larger clone exists at a distance of one base, and base qualities are not known. The study at large found these results: CD8+ Simpson's diversity did not differ significantly between patients and healthy controls (P=0.060). Around 30 CD8+ CDR3 sequences were found to be shared between patients and controls, but these sequences appeared to be highly expressed in patients and within the immunodominant clones of the patients.

V and J are truncated by 6 bases and 1 base respectively, leaving an intervening sequence of 9 bases. The CDR3 starts with the cysteine, ends with the phenylalanine, and has 14 residues. CDR3 DNA is the only sequence kept; it has 42 bases, read in frame from the first base. The germline V gene provides CDR1 MDHEN and CDR2 SYDVKM. TCR repertoires of sorted CD4+ and CD8+ blood T cells from severe aplastic anemia patients and healthy subjects were deep-sequenced in the study. Ficoll-Paque density gradient centrifugation was used to isolate peripheral blood mononuclear cells. CD4+ and CD8+ T cells were sorted by FACS or magnetic beads before DNA extraction. Genomic DNA served as template for TCR beta VDJ combination and CDR3 sequence profiling. An Illumina HiSeq 2000 was the platform used for TCR repertoire sequencing. Under the source paper's analysis protocol: Repertoire assessment relied on Simpson's diversity index, CDR3 size and DJ length profiles, and TRBV/TRBJ rearrangement plots. Whichever DNA sequence was most abundant in the deep sequencing data was defined as the immunodominant clone. CDR3 amino acid sequences were screened for sharing across subjects and were compared with published repertoires and the VDJdb database. TCRdb reran the public reads through fastp at Q25 and MiXCR, keeping productive beta chains. Each CDR3 protein appears once, grouped with its most common genes and DNA. The V and J calls follow TCRdb's processing rather than the paper's. Across this sample there are more than 100,000 distinct CDR3 sequences, with around two fifths seen only once. The ten largest clonotypes hold less than 8.5% of the sample.

Sequencing used sorted CD4+, CD8+, or CD8+CD57+ T cells (not recorded which) from PBMCs. The sequence links TRBV28 to TRBJ2-2; tentative D gene TRBD1, with 6 bases matching. The TCR comes from a human donor in good health, serving as a control. The sequenced DNA is TGTGCCAGCAGCCCGACAGGGAACACCGGGGAGCTGTTTTTT. Its translation is CASSPTGNTGELFF.